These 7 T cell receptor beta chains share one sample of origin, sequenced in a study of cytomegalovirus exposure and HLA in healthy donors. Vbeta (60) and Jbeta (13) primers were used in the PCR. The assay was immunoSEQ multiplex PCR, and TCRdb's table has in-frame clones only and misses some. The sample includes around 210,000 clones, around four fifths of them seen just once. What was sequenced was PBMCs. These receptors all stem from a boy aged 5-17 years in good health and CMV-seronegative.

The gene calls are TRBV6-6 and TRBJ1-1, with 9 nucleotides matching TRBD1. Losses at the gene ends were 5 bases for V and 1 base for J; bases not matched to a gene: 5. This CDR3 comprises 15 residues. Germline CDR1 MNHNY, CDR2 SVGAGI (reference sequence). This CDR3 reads CASSHEGQGNTEAFF. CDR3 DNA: TGTGCCAGCAGTCATGAGGGACAGGGGAACACTGAAGCTTTCTTT.

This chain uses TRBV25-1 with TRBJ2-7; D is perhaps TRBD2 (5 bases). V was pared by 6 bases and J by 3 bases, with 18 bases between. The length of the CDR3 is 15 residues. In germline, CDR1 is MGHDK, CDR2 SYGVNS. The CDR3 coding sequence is TGTGCCAGCAGCAACCCGGGGAGAGTCGGCTACGAGCAGTACTTC. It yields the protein CASSNPGRVGYEQYF.

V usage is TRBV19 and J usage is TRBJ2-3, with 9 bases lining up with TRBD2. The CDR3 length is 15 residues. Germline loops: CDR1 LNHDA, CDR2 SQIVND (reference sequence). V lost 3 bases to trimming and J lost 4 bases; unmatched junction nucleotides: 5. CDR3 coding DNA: TGTGCCAGTAGTATCGAGCGGGGGGCTGCAGATACGCAGTATTTT. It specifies CASSIERGAADTQYF.

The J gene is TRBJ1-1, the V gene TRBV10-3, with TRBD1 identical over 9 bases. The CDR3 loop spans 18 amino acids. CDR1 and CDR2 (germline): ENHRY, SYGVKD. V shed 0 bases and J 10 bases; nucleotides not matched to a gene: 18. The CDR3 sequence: CAISESGTGTRTGDIAFF. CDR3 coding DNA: TGTGCCATCAGTGAGTCCGGGACAGGGACACGAACGGGTGATATAGCTTTCTTT.

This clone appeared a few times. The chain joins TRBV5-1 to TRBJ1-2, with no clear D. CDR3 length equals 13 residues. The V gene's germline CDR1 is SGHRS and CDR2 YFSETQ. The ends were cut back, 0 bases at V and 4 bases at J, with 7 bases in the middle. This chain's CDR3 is CASSLEAGYGYTF. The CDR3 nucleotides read TGCGCCAGCAGCTTGGAGGCAGGCTATGGCTACACCTTC.

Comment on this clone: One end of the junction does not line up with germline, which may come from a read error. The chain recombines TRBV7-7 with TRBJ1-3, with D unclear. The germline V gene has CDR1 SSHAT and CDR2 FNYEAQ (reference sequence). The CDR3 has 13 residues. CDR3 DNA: TGTGCTAGCAGCGGAGGGTACGGAAACACCATATATTTT. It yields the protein CASSGGYGNTIYF.

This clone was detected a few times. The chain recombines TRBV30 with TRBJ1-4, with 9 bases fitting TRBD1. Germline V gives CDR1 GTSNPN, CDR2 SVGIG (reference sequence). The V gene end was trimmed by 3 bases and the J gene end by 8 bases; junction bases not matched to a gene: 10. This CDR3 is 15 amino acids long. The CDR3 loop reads CAWRTGQGIGEKLFF. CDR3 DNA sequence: TGTGCCTGGAGGACGGGACAGGGAATTGGGGAAAAACTGTTTTTT.